The clone carrying this T cell receptor beta chain has ten or more counts. These data are taken from a study of CD8+CD57+ T cells in acquired aplastic anemia. This CDR3 has 15 amino acids. Deletions cut 6 bases from V and 5 bases from J, with 14 bases between. It was genomic DNA that served as the template for profiling TCR beta VDJ and CDR3. TCRdb re-analysed the reads in MiXCR, keeping a single row per CDR3 protein. The profile shows about 210,000 distinct CDR3 sequences, around 32% of them singletons. The sequencing sample was made of sorted CD4+, CD8+, or CD8+CD57+ T cells (not recorded which) from PBMCs. This receptor was identified in a human donor in good health, serving as a control. V and J are TRBV12-3 or TRBV12-4 and TRBJ1-6; no definite D call. The CDR3 nucleotides are TGTGCCAGCAGACGAGGAGGGTTCGATAATTCACCCCTCCACTTT. Its protein is CASRRGGFDNSPLHF.